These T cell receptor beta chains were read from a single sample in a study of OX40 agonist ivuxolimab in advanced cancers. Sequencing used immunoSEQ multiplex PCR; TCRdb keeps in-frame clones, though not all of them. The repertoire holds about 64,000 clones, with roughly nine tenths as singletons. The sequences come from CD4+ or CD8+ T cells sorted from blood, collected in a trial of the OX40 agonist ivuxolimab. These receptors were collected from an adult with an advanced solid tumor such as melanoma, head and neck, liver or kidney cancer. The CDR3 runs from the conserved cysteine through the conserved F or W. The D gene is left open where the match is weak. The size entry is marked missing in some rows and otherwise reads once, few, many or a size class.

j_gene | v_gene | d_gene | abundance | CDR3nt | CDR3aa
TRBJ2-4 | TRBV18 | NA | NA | TGTGCCAGCTCACCACCCCCCCAGGCCGGAGGCAAAAACATTCAGTACTTC | CASSPPPQAGGKNIQYF
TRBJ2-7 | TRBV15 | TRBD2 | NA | TGTGCCACCAGCAGTGGACTAGCGGGAGTAAGCGAGCAGTACTTC | CATSSGLAGVSEQYF
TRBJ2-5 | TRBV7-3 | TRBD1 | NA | TGTGCCAGCAGCCTGACAGGGGGCCTAGAGACCCAGTACTTC | CASSLTGGLETQYF
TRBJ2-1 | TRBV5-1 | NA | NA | TGCGCCAGCAGCTTGGCCGCTTTGGGGGAGCAGTTCTTC | CASSLAALGEQFF
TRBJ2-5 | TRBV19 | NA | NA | TGTGCCAGTAGCGAGGGGGGAGGAGAGACCCAGTACTTC | CASSEGGGETQYF
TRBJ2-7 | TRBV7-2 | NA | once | TGTGCCAGCAGCCTGTTGACTCGTACACACGAGCAGTACTTC | CASSLLTRTHEQYF
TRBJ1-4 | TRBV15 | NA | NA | TGTGCCACCAGCCCGCGAACTGGGTTTGGGGAACTGTTTTTT | CATSPRTGFGELFF
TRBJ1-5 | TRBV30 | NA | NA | TGTGCCTGGAGGGCACCGGGGGGCAGCAATCAGCCCCAGCATTTT | CAWRAPGGSNQPQHF
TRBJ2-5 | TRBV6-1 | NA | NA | TGTGCCAGCAGTAATCAGGTTCAAGAGACCCAGTACTTC | CASSNQVQETQYF
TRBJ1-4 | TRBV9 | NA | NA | TGTGCCAGCAGCGCCGCAGGGACAACTAATGAAAAACTGTTTTTT | CASSAAGTTNEKLFF
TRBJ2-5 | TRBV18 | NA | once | TGTGCCAGCTCACCGCAGAACCAAGAGACCCAGTACTTC | CASSPQNQETQYF
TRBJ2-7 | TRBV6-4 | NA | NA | TGTGCCAGCCGCGGGGTCACCTACGAGCAGTACTTC | CASRGVTYEQYF
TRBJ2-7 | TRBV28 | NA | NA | TGTGCCAGCAGTTTGGGCAGCTCCTACGAGCAGTACTTC | CASSLGSSYEQYF
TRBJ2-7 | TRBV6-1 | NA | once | TGTGCCAGCAGTCGGATTAACTACGAGCAGTACTTC | CASSRINYEQYF
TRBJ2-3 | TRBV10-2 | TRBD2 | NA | TGCGCCAGCTCAGAGCGGGAGAGGGGCACAGATACGCAGTATTTT | CASSERERGTDTQYF
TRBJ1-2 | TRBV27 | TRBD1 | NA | TGTGCCAGCAGTTCTAGGACAGGGGGAGTGTATGGCTACACCTTC | CASSSRTGGVYGYTF
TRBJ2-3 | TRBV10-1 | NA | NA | TGCGCCAGCAGTGAGTCCGCAGGGATGGGCACAGATACGCAGTATTTT | CASSESAGMGTDTQYF
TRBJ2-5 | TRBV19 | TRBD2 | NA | TGTGCCAGTGGAAAGGGGGCTAGCGGGACTGAGACCCAGTACTTC | CASGKGASGTETQYF
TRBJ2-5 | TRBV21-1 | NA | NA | TGTGCCAGCAGCAAAGTCCGGACAGGGACCCAAGAGACCCAGTACTTC | CASSKVRTGTQETQYF
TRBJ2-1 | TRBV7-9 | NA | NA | TGTGCCAGCAGCTCCCATTGGAATGAGCAGTTCTTC | CASSSHWNEQFF
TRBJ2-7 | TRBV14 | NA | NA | TGTGCCAGCACCATAGGGGGCTCCTCACCTCGGGGGGAGCAGTACTTC | CASTIGGSSPRGEQYF
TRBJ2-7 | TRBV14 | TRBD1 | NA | TGTGCCAGCAGCCGTCGCGGGACAGGGATCGGCGAGCAGTACTTC | CASSRRGTGIGEQYF
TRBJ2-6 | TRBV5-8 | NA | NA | TGTGCCAGCACCCCCGGGCGGGACAGCTCTGGGGCCAACGTCCTGACTTTC | CASTPGRDSSGANVLTF
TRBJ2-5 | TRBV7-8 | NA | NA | TGTGCCAGCAGCTTAGGACGGCGGCAAGAGACCCAGTACTTC | CASSLGRRQETQYF
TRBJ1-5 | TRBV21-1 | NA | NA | TGTGCCAGCATCACGGACGGATTCACGGGGTATAGCAATCAGCCCCAGCATTTT | CASITDGFTGYSNQPQHF
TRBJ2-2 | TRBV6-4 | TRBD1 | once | TGTGCCAGCAGTTTCGGACAGGGGACCGGGGAGCTGTTTTTT | CASSFGQGTGELFF
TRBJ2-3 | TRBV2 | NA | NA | TGTGCCAGCAGCCGACTCGAGGGGAGCACAGATACGCAGTATTTT | CASSRLEGSTDTQYF
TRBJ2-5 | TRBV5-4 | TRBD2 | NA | TGTGCCAGCAGCTTGGAGGGAGGGAGTTCGGAGACCCAGTACTTC | CASSLEGGSSETQYF
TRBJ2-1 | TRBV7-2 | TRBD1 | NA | TGTGCCAGCAGCTTGACAGGGGGAGGATACAATGAGCAGTTCTTC | CASSLTGGGYNEQFF
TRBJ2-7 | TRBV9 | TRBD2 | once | TGTGCCAGCAGCACCAGACGGGGTGCGGCGGGAGTTTACGAGCAGTACTTC | CASSTRRGAAGVYEQYF
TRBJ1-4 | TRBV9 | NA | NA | TGTGCCAGCAGCGTAGGGGAGATCAGTAACGCCCGAGAAAAACTGTTTTTT | CASSVGEISNAREKLFF
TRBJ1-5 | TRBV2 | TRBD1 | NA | TGTGCCAGCAGGGACGACAGGGGCAATCAGCCCCAGCATTTT | CASRDDRGNQPQHF
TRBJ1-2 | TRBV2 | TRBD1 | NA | TGTGCCAGCAGGGACAGGGAAACTAGCTATGGCTACACCTTC | CASRDRETSYGYTF
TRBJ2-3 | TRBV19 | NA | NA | TGTGCCAGTAGTGCGCCAGGGATTAGCACAGATACGCAGTATTTT | CASSAPGISTDTQYF